The T cell receptor beta chain under discussion was sequenced for a study of shared clonotypes between healthy human individuals (dated by TCRdb to between 2020 and 2021). At the level of the whole study: The cohort comprised a couple of women and a few men aged 18 to 49 years. Leukapheresis yielded between about 0.94 and 9 billion PBMCs per donor. Libraries were prepared and TCR repertoires were sequenced by different laboratories using diverse techniques, in order to increase sequencing depth and limit assay-specific biases. The study deeply sequenced blood TCR repertoires of 5 or 6 healthy adults to estimate repertoire size and the extent of clonotype sharing between individuals. Per donor, three plates each were used for CD4 naive and CD4 memory, two for CD8 naive, and one for CD8 memory.

The research as a whole found: Larger estimated clonotype richness was generally found for naive subsets than for memory subsets. Pairwise subsampling led to the expectation that sequencing depth would affect the degree of clonotype sharing among donors. Even with the large sequencing depth, rarefaction of the sorted-subset datasets indicated that sequencing was incomplete. Higher generation probabilities were observed for clonotypes shared by all four sorted-subset donors than for non-shared clonotypes. Sampling was restricted to blood, and TCR repertoires in tissues likely differ from the TCR repertoires found in blood. Because the study included a small number of donors, the genetic and exposure-history diversity represented was limited. Sharing across a handful of donors was observed for approximately 5% of naive CD4, around 3.5% of naive CD8, over 2% of memory CD4, and around 0.4% of memory CD8 clonotypes.

Donors were healthy HIV-negative adults with no recently reported acute infections or vaccinations. Only Caucasian adults living in Nashville, Tennessee, USA were represented among the donors. CD4+ T cells were enriched by magnetic negative selection; naive cells were then positively selected on CD45RA, and the negative fraction formed the memory subset. After blood collection by leukapheresis, PBMCs were isolated using Ficoll-Histopaque density gradient centrifugation and then cryopreserved in the vapor phase of liquid nitrogen. Purity and quantity of every magnetically sorted T cell population were checked by analytical flow cytometry. Genomic DNA was isolated from each sorted fraction and quantified by UV absorbance on a Nanodrop 2000c. Using the deep immunoSEQ assay, TCR CDR3 regions were amplified from genomic DNA by multiplex PCR. For each cell subset, the extracted genomic DNA was distributed evenly across all wells of several immunoSEQ 96-well plates, and each plate served as one replicate. Each replicate PCR for sorted subsets received about 180 ng genomic DNA, equal to 28,000 or so T cell genomes. Purified libraries were quantified with a Qubit 3.0 fluorometer, sized on a Bioanalyzer 2100, and re-quantified with the KAPA Library Quantification kit. A separate single-read 150-cycle Illumina NextSeq 550 flow cell was used to sequence each immunoSEQ 96-well plate. The paper's data handling went like this. Because only junctional sequences without quality scores were contained in the immunoSEQ output, filtering matching that applied to full-length reads could not be performed. To assign V/J genes and CDR3, sequences were annotated using PyIR, a Python wrapper for IgBLAST v1.9, with IMGT germline references. Any read was removed if the V/J assignment was weak (E-value above 1e-6), the CDR3 was missing, or the read contained stop codons, out-of-frame junctions, or ambiguous translated residues. V3J clonotypes were defined as sequences sharing the same inferred V gene, J gene, and CDR3 amino acid sequence. The percentage overlap between two repertoires was calculated by dividing the number of shared unique clonotypes by the size of the smaller repertoire. Repertoire richness was assessed with RTK rarefaction, the Chao1 estimator, and Recon v2.1 estimates of unobserved clonotypes. Generation probabilities for all TCRbeta clonotypes obtained by the gDNA method from several donors were computed using OLGA. Entries here come from immuneACCESS through TCRdb and include only in-frame sequences with V and J called. Some clones fail to appear in such tables; in the studies checked, an unresolved V gene covers under half of the shortfall, and the cause of the remainder is unknown. From that table come the V and J calls and clone size; the DNA was used to work out D and trimming. The sample contains 650,000 to 750,000 clones, roughly 78% of them found a single time. The ten most abundant clones make up approximately 2% of the sample.

Concerning this clone: The antigen it binds to is not known. No much larger clonotype is one base removed from it; base qualities were not supplied.

The trim is 2 bases for V and 0 bases for J, with a gap of 11 bases between the germline ends. CDR1 and CDR2, looked up from the germline V gene, are MDHEN and SYDVKM. Spanning cysteine to phenylalanine, the CDR3 consists of 17 amino acids. CDR3 DNA only is kept here, 51 bases in frame from base 1. This receptor was obtained from a woman aged 30 to 39 in good health. Sequenced: memory CD4+ T cells sorted from blood. The cell subset or site label on this specimen signifies: CD45RA-negative fraction. Recombination joined TRBV28 with TRBJ2-6, and TRBD1 may be the D gene, going by 5 matching bases. The nucleotide sequence reads as follows: TGTGCCAGCAGTTTACCAGGGCCAAGCTCTGGGGCCAACGTCCTGACTTTC. This encodes CASSLPGPSSGANVLTF.